The 13 T cell receptor beta chains below were found in one sample sequenced in a study of blood T cell repertoires in COVID-19. Sequenced by immunoSEQ multiplex PCR; TCRdb stores in-frame clones only, minus some. The table includes about 200,000 clones, 80% detected once. The sequenced sample was peripheral blood. These receptor sequences come from a human donor in a cohort sampled during active COVID-19.

J is TRBJ1-2 and V is TRBV6-6; D may be TRBD1 (6 bases). The CDR3 has 14 amino acids. The V gene lost 5 bases and the J gene lost 6 bases, with 16 bases spanning the gap. In germline, CDR1 is MNHNY, CDR2 SVGAGI (reference sequence). CDR3 DNA sequence: TGTGCCAGCAGTCCCCAGGCGGGGGGCCATGGCTACACCTTC. Its protein is CASSPQAGGHGYTF.

The gene calls are TRBV5-4 and TRBJ2-3; 7 nucleotides line up with TRBD2. Germline V gene sequence: CDR1 SGHNT, CDR2 YYREEE (reference sequence). There are 16 residues in the CDR3. V trimming: 4 bases; J trimming: 3 bases; junction bases outside the gene matches: 11. The CDR3 protein is CASSPPPGGGTDTQYF. DNA of the CDR3: TGTGCCAGCAGCCCACCACCGGGAGGAGGGACAGATACGCAGTATTTT.

Here the CDR3 DNA reads TGTGCCAGCAGACCTGGGACAGGGGATGGTTCCAAAAACATTCAGTACTTC. It is translated as CASRPGTGDGSKNIQYF. The V gene is TRBV9, the J gene TRBJ2-4, with 10 nucleotides matching TRBD1. CDR1 and CDR2 (germline): SGDLS, YYNGEE. The CDR3 has 17 residues. J was trimmed by 2 bases and V by 5 bases; bases with no gene match: 10.

The sample holds a few counts of this clone. The chain couples TRBV24-1 to TRBJ2-2; TRBD1 aligns across 7 bases. Germline V gives CDR1 KGHDR, CDR2 SFDVKD. Trimming removed 3 bases from V and 4 bases from J; junction bases left unmatched: 10. This CDR3 comprises 17 residues. For the CDR3, the DNA is TGTGCCACCAGTGATCCCCGACAGGGTCGGGGCACCGGGGAGCTGTTTTTT. Translation gives CATSDPRQGRGTGELFF.

V and J are TRBV16 and TRBJ2-5, with D perhaps TRBD1 (5 bases). The germline CDR1 and CDR2 sequences are KGHSY and FQNENV. The CDR3 length is 13 residues. V was clipped by 4 bases and J by 3 bases, with 9 bases between them. The CDR3, as DNA: TGTGCCAGCAGCCTCGGCAGGGAAGAGACCCAGTACTTC. This codes for CASSLGREETQYF.

The chain combines TRBV5-1 with TRBJ2-7; D is ambiguous. The ends were cut back, 1 base at V and 0 bases at J, with 5 bases in the middle. Germline V gene lookup returns CDR1 SGHRS and CDR2 YFSETQ. CDR3 length: 13 residues. The CDR3 bases are TGCGCCAGCAGCTTGCCAGACTCCTACGAGCAGTACTTC. It is translated as CASSLPDSYEQYF. Looking up the rest from reference TRBV5-1 and TRBJ2-7 gives the full variable domain: KAGVTQTPRYLIKTRGQQVTLSCSPISGHRSVSWYQQTPGQGLQFLFEYFSETQRNKGNFPGRFSGRQFSNSRSEMNVSTLELGDSALYLCASSLPDSYEQYFGPGTRLTVT.

The chain recombines TRBV5-8 with TRBJ2-3, with TRBD2 identical over 14 bases. Germline V gene lookup returns CDR1 SGHTS and CDR2 YDEGEE. CDR3 length: 15 residues. The V segment lost 4 bases and the J segment 6 bases; nucleotides outside the gene matches: 4. CDR3 DNA sequence: TGTGCCAGCAGCCCGGGACTAGCGGGAGATGATACGCAGTATTTT. Its protein product is CASSPGLAGDDTQYF.

This clone has a single count. This rearrangement joins TRBV28 to TRBJ2-2; TRBD1 is a possible D gene (5 bases). V was shortened by 2 bases and J by 4 bases, with 8 bases between the two germline ends. Looked up from germline, CDR1 is MDHEN and CDR2 is SYDVKM. This CDR3 is built from 14 residues. The CDR3 spells CASSLRGSTGELFF. CDR3 nucleotide sequence: TGTGCCAGCAGTTTAAGGGGCAGCACCGGGGAGCTGTTTTTT.

This rearrangement joins TRBV2 to TRBJ1-5, with D unresolved. The ends were cut back, 6 bases at V and 0 bases at J, with 9 bases in the middle. This CDR3 contains 14 residues. The germline CDR1 and CDR2 sequences are SNHLY and FYNNEI. The CDR3 bases are TGTGCCAGCAGCGAGGTTTTTAGCAATCAGCCCCAGCATTTT. Protein product: CASSEVFSNQPQHF. Looking up the rest from reference TRBV2 and TRBJ1-5 gives the full variable domain: EPEVTQTPSHQVTQMGQEVILRCVPISNHLYFYWYRQILGQKVEFLVSFYNNEISEKSEIFDDQFSVERPDGSNFTLKIRSTKLEDSAMYFCASSEVFSNQPQHFGDGTRLSIL.

The chain is built from TRBV7-9 and TRBJ2-1, with TRBD2 as a possible D gene (6 bases). Germline CDR1 is SEHNR and CDR2 is FQNEAQ (reference sequence). The CDR3 is made up of 15 amino acids. The V gene lost 3 bases and the J gene lost 3 bases, with 12 bases spanning the gap. As DNA, the CDR3 is TGTGCCAGCAGCTTGTTACTAGCAGACTACAATGAGCAGTTCTTC. It translates to CASSLLLADYNEQFF.

The rearrangement links TRBV5-1 to TRBJ2-3, with D perhaps matching TRBD2 (5 bases). With 3 bases removed from V and 1 base from J, the gap between germline ends came to 12 bases. The CDR3 is 15 amino acids. CDR1 is SGHRS and CDR2 is YFSETQ in the germline V gene. The DNA for the CDR3 is TGCGCCAGCAGCTGGGGAGTAGGAGGCACAGATACGCAGTATTTT. Its translation: CASSWGVGGTDTQYF.

The gene calls are TRBV6-5 and TRBJ1-4; 11 bases line up with TRBD1. CDR3 length: 15 amino acids. Per germline, CDR1 MNHEY and CDR2 SVGAGI. J gave up 6 bases and V 5 bases, and 5 bases lay outside the gene matches. For the CDR3, the DNA is TGTGCCAGCAGTAAGCCGGGACAGGGGGATGAAAAACTGTTTTTT. Residues: CASSKPGQGDEKLFF.

V usage is TRBV9 and J usage is TRBJ1-2; 8 nucleotides line up with TRBD1. J lost 5 bases, V lost 4 bases, and 7 bases had no gene match. Germline V gene lookup returns CDR1 SGDLS and CDR2 YYNGEE. The length of the CDR3 is 14 residues. For the CDR3, the DNA is TGTGCCAGCAGCCCTTCGGGACAGGCTTATGGCTACACCTTC. Translated, it gives CASSPSGQAYGYTF.